This TCR beta chain was sequenced during a study of cytomegalovirus exposure and HLA in healthy donors (dated 2017 in TCRdb). A note on the overall study: In an earlier analysis of 587 of the donors, 250 to 350 Gb of sequence data and approximately 100 million unique TCR beta sequences from 150 million to 200 million T cells were reported. All discovery cohort repertoires had been generated using a single sequencing platform. A later analysis re-examined previously published TCR beta repertoires from just over 650 donors and added high-resolution HLA genotyping to investigate patterns of TCR occurrence. An earlier analysis of fewer than 750 of the donors used high-throughput TCR beta sequencing to judge whether each TCR beta V gene segment behaved as functional or pseudogenic. An early release that covered about 600 HLA-typed donors contained approximately 300 gigabases of sequencing data and about 93 million unique TCR sequences. Five DR-DQ haplotypes were handled as single units for association and clustering because linkage in the cohort was strong. To predict cytomegalovirus infection status, the study brought together high-throughput TCR immunosequencing, statistical association of individual TCRs with disease status, and machine learning. Both class I and class II loci were covered by HLA typing, at four-digit resolution. A separate validation cohort of roughly 130 different subjects was used in addition to the approximately 640-subject first cohort. The aim of the study was to test whether cataloging public T cell receptors could identify signatures of past pathogen exposure. Among about 390 genotyped donors of the cohort, an average of roughly 240,000 unique TCR beta nucleotide sequences were sequenced per donor, around 18% of them non-productive. Using immunosequencing, the study profiled T cell repertoires from 666 subjects and related those repertoires to cytomegalovirus serostatus. Donor age, sex, ethnicity and CMV serostatus were collected together with the repertoire data. The later analysis used no new phenotypic data to find candidate immune exposures, relying instead on TCR beta sequences and their occurrence across donors. A later genetic analysis used genome-wide SNP genotypes for about three fifths of the roughly 700 donors, treating that subset as a discovery cohort. The number of typed donors differed by locus: about 620-640 for A, B, C, DRB1 and DQB1; some 500 for DQA1; 606 for DPA1; and about 450 for DPB1. The genetic ancestry cluster associated with self-reported Caucasian donors included 81% of the roughly 400 genotyped donors. The paper's findings and limits, for the study overall: According to a later genetic analysis, donors in an Asian-associated ancestry cluster had fewer N-insertions in productive TCRs than the approximately 700-donor mean. A later analysis found that HLA-associated TCR beta chains were more clonally expanded and had lower generation probabilities than equally common non-associated chains. In the study, 150 to 200 TCR beta chains were listed as associated with cytomegalovirus. Presence/absence analyses assumed roughly uniform sequencing depth across donors, an assumption that may not hold. Because HLA typing was missing for some donors at each locus, association tests included only the typed subset. Over 15 rarely observed V segments, including chromosome 9 orphons, were excluded from the earlier analysis of just under 600 of the donors because counts were too low. In an earlier analysis of several hundred of the donors, most TCR beta V segments were observed in productive rearrangements about 87% or about 30% of the time, broadly matching IMGT annotations. A later analysis found that TCR association rates varied across HLA loci, with DRB1 alleles showing the most associated TCRs and HLA-C alleles the fewest. The sequencing pipeline was judged likely to have produced a cluster of highly shared sequence variants as a technical artifact. A further reported finding was that TCR beta sequences accurately predicted the HLA-A and HLA-B alleles for most subjects in the first cohort. It was suggested by the authors that the approach could potentially be generalized to other disease states and immunological phenotypes. An association between a missense DCLRE1C variant and V-gene and J-gene trimming of TCR beta chains was found in a later genetic analysis and replicated in an independent cohort. According to a later analysis, parvovirus B19, influenza, CMV and Epstein-Barr virus appeared linked to several top co-occurrence clusters. For the cohort, immune exposure information was limited to CMV serostatus. At a false discovery rate of 0.05, a later analysis linked around 17,000 TCR beta sequences to specific HLA alleles. The classifier was reported to diagnose cytomegalovirus status with high specificity and sensitivity in both the original and validation cohorts. When HLA alleles, especially DR and DQ, strongly co-occurred, attributing TCR associations to individual alleles was difficult. Correlated functional status among segregating V segments might reflect linkage disequilibrium, but an unknown experimental factor could not be ruled out. In this cohort, only TCR beta chains were sequenced, and detectable features were limited by the absence of alpha or paired-chain data. Three of the identified cytomegalovirus-associated TCR beta chains were confirmed in vitro to be specific for cytomegalovirus antigens. Most TCR sequences were seen in very few donors, while some public TCRs were found in many individuals. In a later analysis, most CMV-associated TCR beta chains were found to appear HLA-restricted, with HLA associations seemingly driven largely by CMV exposure.

The cohort was made up of 666 healthy bone marrow donors. Cohort members were all nominally healthy when sampled, although unrecorded immune exposures were likely present. The donor tested CMV seronegative, placing the donor among the 300 to 400 seronegative members of the cohort. A peripheral blood sample was provided by each donor, and peripheral blood mononuclear cells were used for TCR beta sequencing. The Qiagen DNeasy Blood Extraction Kit was used to extract genomic DNA from the blood cell samples. Only one count was recorded for this clone. Its antigen is unknown. No much larger clonotype is one base removed from it; base qualities were not supplied. Library preparation employed the immunoSEQ multiplex PCR assay. For the multiplex PCR, a mixture combining 60 forward primers for TCR Vbeta segments and 13 reverse primers for TCR Jbeta segments was used. The CDR3 region of rearranged TCR beta genes was amplified from genomic DNA with a multiplex PCR assay. On the Illumina HiSeq System, the amplified TCR beta libraries were sequenced as 87-base-pair reads. Per the source publication's procedure: In a later analysis, 70 million to 95 million unique TCR beta chains were counted across the 500 to 850 repertoires, and around 10 million of these chains were shared by at least two donors. To remove PCR and sequencing errors, raw reads were error-corrected and collapsed into unique sequences using a nearest-neighbor algorithm that merged closely related sequences. CDR3 sequences were aligned to IMGT reference sequences to assign V, D and J gene segments. For a sequence to be retained, at least a six-nucleotide match to both a V gene segment and a J gene segment was required. A rearrangement was called productive if the CDR3 had no stop codons and remained in frame with V and J, and every other rearrangement was called non-productive. CDR3 was defined by IMGT convention, running from the second conserved V-encoded cysteine to the conserved J-encoded phenylalanine. The earlier analysis of about 610 of the donors excluded any sequence lacking an unambiguous match to a single V gene segment. An earlier analysis of fewer than 750 of the donors classified V segments as functional when productive rearrangements were above 56.7% and as segregating when the standard deviation between donors was above 5%. A statistical classification framework was built to diagnose cytomegalovirus status from the catalog of TCR beta chain sequences. In a later analysis, V and J genes were assigned by comparing TCR nucleotide sequences against IMGT/GENE-DB human TR gene sequences. A later analysis assigned CDR3 sequences and most-parsimonious VDJ recombination scenarios with the TCRdist pipeline. In a later analysis, each TCR beta chain was defined by its CDR3 amino acid sequence together with its V-gene family, and reads lacking a unique V-gene family were excluded. In a later analysis, 500 to 700 highly shared, low-generation-probability nucleotide sequences were removed to address suspected cross-contamination and a sequencing artifact. In a later analysis, a clonal expansion index was calculated for each public chain from normalized within-repertoire ranks of inferred template counts. In a later analysis, generation probabilities were computed with a VDJ recombination model fitted to out-of-frame rearrangements, and the resulting probabilities were checked against IGoR. A later analysis scored TCR-TCR, TCR-HLA and TCR-CMV co-occurrence with hypergeometric tests, applying a repertoire-size bias correction to TCR pairs. A later analysis estimated false discovery rates by permuting HLA or CMV assignments 20 times. In a later analysis, co-occurring TCRs were grouped using DBSCAN, and TCRdist sequence similarity was added for clustering within HLA-allele-positive subsets. Repertoires with fewer than 30,000 or more than 120,000 public chains were left out of co-occurrence clustering, as were four to six repertoires with anomalous nucleotide sharing. The source is immuneACCESS, and TCRdb retained only in-frame sequences with V and J called. Part of the clones is not carried over; for the studies checked, unresolved V genes explain less than half of this, and the remainder is unexplained. That table gives V, J and clone size, and the DNA gave D and trimming. Within this sample are some 71,000 clones, with around 76% of them counted one time only. The ten biggest clones cover over 2.5% of the sample.

The sequencing sample was made of PBMCs. The source is a man in his late teens or twenties in good health and CMV-seronegative.

The CDR3 sequence is CASSRPAGAGYTF. At the DNA level, the sequence is TGTGCCAGCAGCCGCCCTGCGGGGGCTGGCTACACCTTC. The V and J segments used are TRBV5-4 and TRBJ1-2; TRBD1 could be the D gene, as 6 bases match. The germline V gene (reference sequence) specifies SGHNT as CDR1 and YYREEE as CDR2. V loses 4 bases, J loses 7 bases, and the germline ends lie 14 bases apart. The CDR3 starts with the cysteine, ends with the phenylalanine, and has 13 residues. The kept DNA is CDR3 alone, 39 bases in frame from the first base.